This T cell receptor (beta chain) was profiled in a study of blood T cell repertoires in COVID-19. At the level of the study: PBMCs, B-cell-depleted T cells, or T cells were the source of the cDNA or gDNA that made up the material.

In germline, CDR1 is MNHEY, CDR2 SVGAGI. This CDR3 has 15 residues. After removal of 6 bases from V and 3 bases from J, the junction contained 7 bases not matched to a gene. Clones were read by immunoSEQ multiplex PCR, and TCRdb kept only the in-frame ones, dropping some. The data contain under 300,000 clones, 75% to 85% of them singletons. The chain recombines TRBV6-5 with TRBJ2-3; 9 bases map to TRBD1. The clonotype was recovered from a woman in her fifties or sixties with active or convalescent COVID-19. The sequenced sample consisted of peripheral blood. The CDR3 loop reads CASSRQGVLTDTQYF. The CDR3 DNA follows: TGTGCCAGCAGCCGACAGGGGGTTCTTACAGATACGCAGTATTTT.